The 20 T cell receptor beta chains given below trace back to one sample, sequenced in a study of blood T cell repertoires in COVID-19. Assay: immunoSEQ multiplex PCR; the TCRdb copy retains only in-frame clones and omits some. The table has about 280,000 clones, over 75% seen once. The sequencing input was peripheral blood. Every receptor here comes from a human donor in a cohort sampled during active COVID-19.

The V call is TRBV10-1, the J call TRBJ2-1; no reliable D call. Per germline, CDR1 WNHNN and CDR2 SYGVQD (reference sequence). This CDR3 is 14 amino acids long. Trimming left V 0 bases short and J 9 bases short, with 12 bases between. Written as DNA, the CDR3 is TGCGCCAGCAGTGAGTCCCCCCGAGGTGTTGAGCAGTTCTTC. Protein: CASSESPRGVEQFF.

This clone was observed a single time. The genes are TRBV4-2 and TRBJ2-5; tentatively, D is TRBD2 (5 bases). The V end was cut by 1 base, the J end by 2 bases, with 8 bases between. The CDR3 extends over 14 amino acids. From germline, CDR1 is LGHNA and CDR2 YNFKEQ. The CDR3 DNA reads TGTGCCAGCAGCCAAGTAGCGTCACAAGAGACCCAGTACTTC. Its translation is CASSQVASQETQYF.

This chain joins TRBV7-2 and TRBJ2-3; 8 bases are a match to TRBD2. Germline V gene data show CDR1 as SGHTA and CDR2 as FQGNSA. V gave up 5 bases and J gave up 8 bases; unmatched junction bases: 12. This CDR3 region has 15 residues. CDR3 coding DNA: TGTGCCAGCAGCGTGAGCGGGAGAGCTTTTGTTACGCAGTATTTT. Its protein product is CASSVSGRAFVTQYF. The full variable domain, rest sourced from reference TRBV7-2 and TRBJ2-3, is GAGVSQSPSNKVTEKGKDVELRCDPISGHTALYWYRQSLGQGLEFLIYFQGNSAPDKSGLPSDRFSAERTGGSVSTLTIQRTQQEDSAVYLCASSVSGRAFVTQYFGPGTRLTVL.

The gene calls are TRBV18 and TRBJ1-5; a possible D gene is TRBD1 (6 bases). This CDR3 has 16 residues. The germline gives CDR1 KGHSH, CDR2 LQKENI. V lost 6 bases to trimming and J lost 5 bases, with 20 bases between them. CDR3 in amino acids: CASSLGPGTSYQPQHF. DNA of the CDR3: TGTGCCAGCTCTCTTGGGCCCGGGACAAGCTATCAGCCCCAGCATTTT.

V and J are TRBV9 and TRBJ1-4, with TRBD1 as a possible D gene (6 bases). Deletions cut 4 bases from V and 8 bases from J, with 21 bases between. Germline loops: CDR1 SGDLS, CDR2 YYNGEE. This CDR3 spans 16 amino acids. The CDR3 DNA reads TGTGCCAGCAGCCCCCAGGCCCGGGGAAGGGGGGAAAAACTGTTTTTT. As protein: CASSPQARGRGEKLFF.

Concerning this clone itself: An end of the junction differs from the germline gene, which may be a read error. The chain has TRBV7-6 and TRBJ1-5; 7 nucleotides agree with TRBD1. The V gene's germline CDR1 is SGHVS and CDR2 FNYEAQ. The CDR3 is made up of 13 amino acids. This CDR3 is CFRGRGPNQPQHF. The CDR3 coding sequence is TGCTTTCGAGGTAGGGGGCCAAATCAGCCCCAGCATTTT.

J is TRBJ1-1 and V is TRBV7-8; 9 nucleotides line up with TRBD1. Losses at the gene ends were 2 bases for V and 0 bases for J; bases not matched to a gene: 1. Germline V CDR1 and CDR2: SGHVS, FQNEAQ. CDR3 size: 15 residues. The CDR3: CASSLRDRVNTEAFF. Here the CDR3 DNA reads TGTGCCAGCAGCTTACGGGACAGGGTGAACACTGAAGCTTTCTTT.

This rearrangement joins TRBV29-1 to TRBJ2-7; 8 bases map to TRBD1. The CDR3 totals 13 residues. Germline lookup yields CDR1 SQVTM and CDR2 ANQGSEA. The CDR3 region has the DNA TGCAGGGGGGGACAGGACAAATCCTACGAGCAGTACTTC. It specifies CRGGQDKSYEQYF.

V gene TRBV5-4 combines with J gene TRBJ2-3, with D possibly TRBD2 on 5 matching bases. The CDR3 is 14 residues long. V was cut by 1 base and J by 1 base, with 7 bases left in between. CDR1 and CDR2 from the germline V gene are SGHNT and YYREEE (reference sequence). For the CDR3, the DNA is TGTGCCAGCAGCTTGCCAGCGGGCACAGATACGCAGTATTTT. This gives the protein CASSLPAGTDTQYF.

This clone was seen a single time. This sequence joins TRBV6-5 and TRBJ2-1; a weak D match, TRBD2 (5 bases). Trimming took 8 bases from V and 1 from J, leaving 9 bases between them. CDR3 length equals 13 residues. Germline CDR1 reads MNHEY; CDR2 reads SVGAGI. Here the CDR3 reads CASPRDSYNEQFF. The CDR3, as DNA: TGTGCCAGCCCCCGGGATTCCTACAATGAGCAGTTCTTC.

A remark on this clone: Germline and junction disagree at one end, which may indicate a read error. V usage is TRBV4-1 and J usage is TRBJ2-7; 7 positions match TRBD1. The CDR3 is 19 residues long. Germline-derived CDR1 and CDR2 are MGHRA and YSYEKL. CDR3 sequence: CTSSLTLPSRDRFFYEQYF. In DNA, the CDR3 is TGCACCAGCAGTCTTACCTTACCCTCCCGGGACAGATTCTTCTACGAGCAGTACTTC.

The chain is built from TRBV29-1 and TRBJ1-1, with D perhaps TRBD1 (6 bases). Trimming removed 7 bases from V and 4 bases from J, with 16 bases in between. The CDR3 extends over 13 amino acids. In germline, CDR1 is SQVTM, CDR2 ANQGSEA. The CDR3 loop is CSGTDLRSTEAFF. CDR3 nucleotide sequence: TGCAGCGGGACAGACCTTAGGAGCACTGAAGCTTTCTTT.

V and J are TRBV5-4 and TRBJ2-7; D possibly corresponds to TRBD1 (6 bases). The germline CDR1 and CDR2 sequences are SGHNT and YYREEE (reference sequence). The CDR3 runs 14 residues. V was pared by 4 bases and J by 3 bases, with 14 bases between. The CDR3 DNA follows: TGTGCCAGCAGCCCTACAGGGATCGGCTACGAGCAGTACTTC. Its translation is CASSPTGIGYEQYF.

This clone was picked up one time. V is TRBV5-1 and J is TRBJ2-3; 7 bases are a match to TRBD2. Germline lookup yields CDR1 SGHRS and CDR2 YFSETQ. The CDR3 sequence is 14 residues long. Trimming cost V 4 bases and J 2 bases; bases outside gene matches: 4. The CDR3 loop reads CASSLLAPTDTQYF. The CDR3 DNA reads TGCGCCAGCAGCCTACTAGCGCCCACAGATACGCAGTATTTT.

This chain links TRBV7-7 with TRBJ2-1; 8 bases match TRBD2. V trimming: 5 bases; J trimming: 8 bases; junction bases outside the gene matches: 8. This CDR3 has 14 residues. Germline V gene lookup returns CDR1 SSHAT and CDR2 FNYEAQ (reference sequence). CDR3 amino acids: CASSMGTRGDEQFF. The CDR3 nucleotides read TGTGCCAGCAGCATGGGGACTAGAGGCGATGAGCAGTTCTTC. The complete variable domain, with remaining parts taken from reference TRBV7-7 and TRBJ2-1, reads GAGVSQSPRYKVTKRGQDVTLRCDPISSHATLYWYQQALGQGPEFLTYFNYEAQPDKSGLPSDRFSAERPEGSISTLTIQRTEQRDSAMYRCASSMGTRGDEQFFGPGTRLTVL.

The gene calls are TRBV19 and TRBJ2-7; a weak D match, TRBD1 (6 bases). V was shortened by 5 bases and J by 3 bases, with 8 bases between the two germline ends. This CDR3 contains 12 residues. CDR1 and CDR2 (germline): LNHDA, SQIVND (reference sequence). The CDR3 protein is CASSGQFYEQYF. DNA of the CDR3: TGTGCCAGTAGTGGACAGTTCTACGAGCAGTACTTC.

This clone was recorded once. The chain links TRBV18 to TRBJ2-1; weak D call: TRBD2 (6 bases). Germline V gene lookup returns CDR1 KGHSH and CDR2 LQKENI. The CDR3 extends over 13 amino acids. V was shortened by 2 bases and J by 14 bases, with 16 bases between the two germline ends. This chain's CDR3 is CASSPRRRDEEFF. In nucleotides, the CDR3 is TGTGCCAGCTCACCAAGGAGGCGGGACGAAGAGTTCTTC.

This clone is a singleton in its sample. The V gene is TRBV19, the J gene TRBJ2-2; D gene ambiguous. Per germline, CDR1 LNHDA and CDR2 SQIVND (reference sequence). This CDR3 contains 12 residues. Between the trimmed V and J ends, which lost 5 bases and 13 bases, there was a span of 14 bases. The CDR3: CASSSHPPGLFF. The CDR3 DNA follows: TGTGCCAGTAGTTCCCACCCTCCGGGGCTGTTTTTT.

This clone has a count of ten or more. The chain carries TRBV15 and TRBJ2-1, with unresolved D. The CDR3 length is 12 residues. V lost 8 bases, J lost 1 base, and 6 bases lay in between. Germline loops: CDR1 LNHNV, CDR2 YYDKDF (reference sequence). CDR3 in DNA: TGTGCCACCGGGCTTTCCTACAATGAGCAGTTCTTC. It encodes CATGLSYNEQFF.

V usage is TRBV18 and J usage is TRBJ2-3, with D possibly matching TRBD2 (6 bases). The V end lost 6 bases, the J end lost 3 bases, and 16 bases lay between the germline ends. This CDR3 region has 15 residues. CDR1 and CDR2 (germline): KGHSH, LQKENI. This chain's CDR3 is CASSLQGRGTDTQYF. The CDR3 DNA sequence: TGTGCCAGCTCTCTCCAGGGACGGGGGACAGATACGCAGTATTTT.